This T cell receptor (beta chain) was sequenced for a study of cytomegalovirus exposure and HLA in healthy donors. Both 60 Vbeta primers and 13 Jbeta primers went into the PCR. The table came from immunoSEQ multiplex PCR; TCRdb's copy has only in-frame clones and leaves some out. Of about 160,000 clones in the sample, roughly four fifths were seen once. Findings and limits, study-wide: Accurate prediction of HLA-A and HLA-B alleles (for most subjects) was reportedly achieved from TCR beta sequences. Presence/absence analyses treated sequencing depth as roughly uniform across donors. Investigators reported approximately 170 TCR beta chains as tied to cytomegalovirus. V- and J-gene trimming of TCR beta was linked (in a later analysis) to a missense DCLRE1C variant.

V shed 5 bases and J shed 5 bases, with 16 bases lying between them. Germline loops: CDR1 SGHAT, CDR2 FQNNGV. The CDR3 consists of 15 residues. To note about this clone: What it recognizes is unknown.

The clonotype comes from a man aged 45-65 years in good health and CMV-seropositive. What was sequenced was PBMCs. The genes are TRBV11-2 and TRBJ2-1, with D possibly matching TRBD1 (6 bases). CDR3 DNA: TGTGCCAGCAGCGCCCCGGACAGCAAAGACAATGAGCAGTTCTTC. Its protein is CASSAPDSKDNEQFF.